The rows below give T cell receptor beta chains drawn from one sample of a study of blood T cell repertoires in COVID-19. TCRdb's copy holds only in-frame clones and misses some; the assay was immunoSEQ multiplex PCR. Here the sample spans fewer than 250,000 clones, roughly 83% being singletons. Sequencing was carried out using PBMCs or T cells enriched from blood (not recorded which). These receptor sequences come from a woman under 40 who had recovered from COVID-19. Both conserved end residues are part of each CDR3. A D gene is named only where the DNA matches it firmly. Expanded clones get a size class; other rows say once, few or many, or leave the size out.

v_call: TRBV19
clone_size: NA
j_call: TRBJ1-5
d_call: NA
cdr3_nt: TGTGCCAGTAGCCCCCTTAGGACAGAAAGCAATCAGCCCCAGCATTTT
cdr3_aa: CASSPLRTESNQPQHF

v_call: TRBV28
clone_size: NA
j_call: TRBJ2-3
d_call: TRBD2
cdr3_nt: TGTGCCAGCAGACCCCATCTAGCGGTTGGTGAAGATACGCAGTATTTT
cdr3_aa: CASRPHLAVGEDTQYF

v_call: TRBV28
clone_size: few
j_call: TRBJ1-2
d_call: TRBD1
cdr3_nt: TGTGCCAGCAGTTTAAGGGACAGTAGCCGTGGCTACACCTTC
cdr3_aa: CASSLRDSSRGYTF

v_call: TRBV29-1
clone_size: NA
j_call: TRBJ1-2
d_call: NA
cdr3_nt: TGCAGCGTTGTAGAGAGGGCTATGAGCTACACCTTC
cdr3_aa: CSVVERAMSYTF

v_call: TRBV15
clone_size: NA
j_call: TRBJ2-7
d_call: NA
cdr3_nt: TGTGCCACCAGCCCCCGCGACAGAAAAGTCTACGAGCAGTACTTC
cdr3_aa: CATSPRDRKVYEQYF

v_call: TRBV10-3
clone_size: NA
j_call: TRBJ2-7
d_call: TRBD1
cdr3_nt: TGTGCCATCAGGCCCGGGACAGGGGCGTCGTACGAGCAGTACTTC
cdr3_aa: CAIRPGTGASYEQYF

v_call: TRBV27
clone_size: NA
j_call: TRBJ1-2
d_call: TRBD1
cdr3_nt: TGTGCCAGCAGTCCCCTGGACAGGGGGATTTTTGATGGCTACACCTTC
cdr3_aa: CASSPLDRGIFDGYTF

v_call: TRBV12-2
clone_size: NA
j_call: TRBJ1-2
d_call: NA
cdr3_nt: TGTGCAAGTCGCACCGAGGCAGCTAACTATGGCTACACCTTC
cdr3_aa: CASRTEAANYGYTF

v_call: TRBV28
clone_size: few
j_call: TRBJ2-5
d_call: TRBD2
cdr3_nt: TGTGCCAGCAGCGGAAACATAGCGGGAGGGCCGGAGACCCAGTACTTC
cdr3_aa: CASSGNIAGGPETQYF

v_call: TRBV7-2
clone_size: NA
j_call: TRBJ2-5
d_call: TRBD2
cdr3_nt: TGTGCCAGCAGCGAACTAGCGGGAGTGTCGCTAGGCGAGACCCAGTACTTC
cdr3_aa: CASSELAGVSLGETQYF

v_call: TRBV11-3
clone_size: NA
j_call: TRBJ1-1
d_call: TRBD1
cdr3_nt: TGTGCCAGCAGCTTACGGGACAGCACTGAAGCTTTCTTT
cdr3_aa: CASSLRDSTEAFF

v_call: TRBV30
clone_size: NA
j_call: TRBJ1-2
d_call: NA
cdr3_nt: TGTGCCTGGAGTGTAGACGGGGGGGGCTACACCTTC
cdr3_aa: CAWSVDGGGYTF

v_call: TRBV7-2
clone_size: once
j_call: TRBJ2-6
d_call: TRBD1
cdr3_nt: TGTGCCAGCAGTAAAGGACAGGGGACTGGGGCCAACGTCCTGACTTTC
cdr3_aa: CASSKGQGTGANVLTF

v_call: TRBV28
clone_size: NA
j_call: TRBJ2-1
d_call: NA
cdr3_nt: TGTGCCAGCAGTTTAGTTCAGGCCCAAAATGAGCAGTTCTTC
cdr3_aa: CASSLVQAQNEQFF

v_call: TRBV7-2
clone_size: NA
j_call: TRBJ1-2
d_call: TRBD1
cdr3_nt: TGTGCCAGCAGCTTGCCGGGACAGGAGATTTACTATGGCTACACCTTC
cdr3_aa: CASSLPGQEIYYGYTF

v_call: TRBV3-1/TRBV3-2
clone_size: NA
j_call: TRBJ2-2
d_call: TRBD1
cdr3_nt: TGTGCCAGCAGCCCCCTCGACAGGGGGTACACCGGGGAGCTGTTTTTT
cdr3_aa: CASSPLDRGYTGELFF

v_call: TRBV2
clone_size: NA
j_call: TRBJ1-5
d_call: TRBD1
cdr3_nt: TGTGCCAGCAGTGACAGGGGGAGAAATCAGCCCCAGCATTTT
cdr3_aa: CASSDRGRNQPQHF

v_call: TRBV5-1
clone_size: once
j_call: TRBJ2-7
d_call: TRBD1
cdr3_nt: TGCGCCAGCAGCTTATCGGGACAGGGCTACGAGCAGTACTTC
cdr3_aa: CASSLSGQGYEQYF

v_call: TRBV29-1
clone_size: few
j_call: TRBJ1-1
d_call: NA
cdr3_nt: TGCAGCGTGGATTTAGGGGGAGCTTTCTTT
cdr3_aa: CSVDLGGAFF

v_call: TRBV19
clone_size: NA
j_call: TRBJ2-1
d_call: TRBD2
cdr3_nt: TGTGCCAGTAGTACTCTTAGCGGGAGGGTATTAGGCAATGAGCAGTTCTTC
cdr3_aa: CASSTLSGRVLGNEQFF

v_call: TRBV5-1
clone_size: NA
j_call: TRBJ1-1
d_call: TRBD1
cdr3_nt: TGCGCCAGCAGCTTGGACCCAGGGGGGACTGAAGCTTTCTTT
cdr3_aa: CASSLDPGGTEAFF

v_call: TRBV5-4
clone_size: NA
j_call: TRBJ1-5
d_call: TRBD1
cdr3_nt: TGTGCCAGCAGCACTAGCCGGGACAGTAATCAGCCCCAGCATTTT
cdr3_aa: CASSTSRDSNQPQHF

v_call: TRBV7-2
clone_size: NA
j_call: TRBJ1-4
d_call: TRBD1
cdr3_nt: TGTGCCAGCAGCTTAGGACAGGGAAAACTGTTTTTT
cdr3_aa: CASSLGQGKLFF

v_call: TRBV28
clone_size: NA
j_call: TRBJ1-5
d_call: NA
cdr3_nt: TGTGCCAGCAGTTTTCAGGGTTACAATCAGCCCCAGCATTTT
cdr3_aa: CASSFQGYNQPQHF

v_call: TRBV10-3
clone_size: NA
j_call: TRBJ1-2
d_call: NA
cdr3_nt: TGTGCCATCAGGACCCAGGTAGTTGGGCAATACACCTTC
cdr3_aa: CAIRTQVVGQYTF

v_call: TRBV6-5
clone_size: NA
j_call: TRBJ2-3
d_call: NA
cdr3_nt: TGTGCCAGCACCATCCCGGGATCAGATACGCAGTATTTT
cdr3_aa: CASTIPGSDTQYF

v_call: TRBV7-9
clone_size: NA
j_call: TRBJ1-2
d_call: TRBD1
cdr3_nt: TGTGCCAGCAGCTTCACAGGGGGCTATGGCTACACCTTC
cdr3_aa: CASSFTGGYGYTF

v_call: TRBV5-4
clone_size: few
j_call: TRBJ2-5
d_call: TRBD2
cdr3_nt: TGTGCCAGCAGCAAGGGACTAGCGGAAGAGACCCAGTACTTC
cdr3_aa: CASSKGLAEETQYF

v_call: TRBV28
clone_size: many
j_call: TRBJ2-1
d_call: NA
cdr3_nt: TGTGCCAGCAGCCGTCGCGGGATCAATGAGCAGTTCTTC
cdr3_aa: CASSRRGINEQFF

v_call: TRBV27
clone_size: NA
j_call: TRBJ2-7
d_call: NA
cdr3_nt: TGTGCCAGCAGTTTAACTGGACGGACAGAAGCTACCTACGAGCAGTACTTC
cdr3_aa: CASSLTGRTEATYEQYF

v_call: TRBV21-1
clone_size: NA
j_call: TRBJ2-5
d_call: NA
cdr3_nt: TGTGCCAGCAGCTCCCAAACAGGGGGGGTGTTCCAAGAGACCCAGTACTTC
cdr3_aa: CASSSQTGGVFQETQYF

v_call: TRBV7-9
clone_size: once
j_call: TRBJ2-2
d_call: TRBD1
cdr3_nt: TGTGCCAGCAGCTTACAGGGGGCTGACGGGGAGCTGTTTTTT
cdr3_aa: CASSLQGADGELFF

v_call: TRBV5-8
clone_size: NA
j_call: TRBJ2-1
d_call: TRBD2
cdr3_nt: TGTGCCAGCAGCTTTACTAGCGGGACCTCCTACAATGAGCAGTTCTTC
cdr3_aa: CASSFTSGTSYNEQFF

v_call: TRBV4-1
clone_size: NA
j_call: TRBJ2-5
d_call: NA
cdr3_nt: TGCGCCAGCAGCCAATCCAATTGGCAGACCCAGTACTTC
cdr3_aa: CASSQSNWQTQYF

v_call: TRBV5-1
clone_size: few
j_call: TRBJ1-1
d_call: TRBD1
cdr3_nt: TGCGCCAGCAGTCCGTCGACAGGGACAACTGAAGCTTTCTTT
cdr3_aa: CASSPSTGTTEAFF

v_call: TRBV2
clone_size: NA
j_call: TRBJ1-6
d_call: NA
cdr3_nt: TGTGCCAGCAGGGGGGCTGGGCCCCTCCACTTT
cdr3_aa: CASRGAGPLHF

v_call: TRBV2
clone_size: NA
j_call: TRBJ2-3
d_call: NA
cdr3_nt: TGTGCCAGCAGAGGAACAGCCCGGATCGCAGATACGCAGTATTTT
cdr3_aa: CASRGTARIADTQYF

v_call: TRBV7-3
clone_size: NA
j_call: TRBJ1-2
d_call: TRBD1
cdr3_nt: TGTGCCAGCAGCTTAACGGACAGGGGCTATGGCTACACCTTC
cdr3_aa: CASSLTDRGYGYTF

v_call: TRBV27
clone_size: NA
j_call: TRBJ2-6
d_call: NA
cdr3_nt: TGTGCCAGCAGTTCATGGCTAGGTCTTGGGGCCAACGTCCTGACTTTC
cdr3_aa: CASSSWLGLGANVLTF

v_call: TRBV9
clone_size: once
j_call: TRBJ2-7
d_call: TRBD1
cdr3_nt: TGTGCCAGCAGCGAACAGGGGGATAACGAGCAGTACTTC
cdr3_aa: CASSEQGDNEQYF

v_call: TRBV5-6
clone_size: NA
j_call: TRBJ1-5
d_call: NA
cdr3_nt: TGTGCCAGCAGCTTGAGGCAGGGCCGGCAGCCCCAGCATTTT
cdr3_aa: CASSLRQGRQPQHF

v_call: TRBV7-2
clone_size: NA
j_call: TRBJ2-2
d_call: TRBD2
cdr3_nt: TGTGCCAGCAGCTCTAGCGGGACTTGGTTCGGGGAGCTGTTTTTT
cdr3_aa: CASSSSGTWFGELFF

v_call: TRBV5-8
clone_size: NA
j_call: TRBJ2-7
d_call: TRBD1
cdr3_nt: TGTGCCAGCAGCTTTTGGACAGGGATCCTCGAGCAGTACTTC
cdr3_aa: CASSFWTGILEQYF

v_call: TRBV20-1
clone_size: NA
j_call: TRBJ1-1
d_call: NA
cdr3_nt: TGCAGAGGGGTGGGCACTGAAGCTTTCTTT
cdr3_aa: CRGVGTEAFF

v_call: TRBV6-5
clone_size: NA
j_call: TRBJ1-1
d_call: TRBD1
cdr3_nt: TGTGCCAGCAGCCCAGGGGGAACAGCACCCGCGGCTTTCTTT
cdr3_aa: CASSPGGTAPAAFF

v_call: TRBV2
clone_size: NA
j_call: TRBJ1-5
d_call: NA
cdr3_nt: TGTGCCAGCAGTGAATTGCGTCAGCCCCAGCATTTT
cdr3_aa: CASSELRQPQHF